The 21 T cell receptor beta chains below all came from one sample that was sequenced in a study of CD8 T cells in ankylosing spondylitis. Via MiXCR, TCRdb re-called the 5' RACE reads, giving one row per CDR3 protein. The table includes approximately 350,000 distinct CDR3 sequences, 20% to 25% detected once. Sequenced sample: blood, either unsorted or a sorted T cell fraction (not recorded which). The receptors come from a male donor with ankylosing spondylitis or in good health (not recorded which).

This clonotype was observed a handful of times. CDR3 nucleotides: TGTGCCAGCAGCTCAACCCTCCCGGGACTAGCGGCCTCCACAGATACGCAGTATTTT. This gives the protein CASSSTLPGLAASTDTQYF. The genes are TRBV7-3 and TRBJ2-3; 11 positions agree with TRBD2. The CDR3 is 19 amino acids. The V gene end was trimmed by 4 bases and the J gene end by 2 bases; junction bases not matched to a gene: 14. CDR1 is SGHTA and CDR2 is FQGTGA in the germline V gene.

The V call is TRBV10-3, the J call TRBJ2-7, with D perhaps matching TRBD2 (6 bases). Germline lookup yields CDR1 ENHRY and CDR2 SYGVKD. The CDR3 extends over 11 amino acids. Trimming removed 6 bases at V and 3 bases at J, with 6 bases between. In DNA, the CDR3 is TGTGCCATCAGGGGACTCTACGAGCAGTACTTC. Translation: CAIRGLYEQYF.

The chain has TRBV5-6 and TRBJ2-5; weak D call: TRBD1 (6 bases). Germline V gene lookup returns CDR1 SGHDT and CDR2 YYEEEE. The length of the CDR3 is 17 residues. The V end was cut by 1 base, the J end by 2 bases, with 18 bases between. CDR3 residues: CASSLSFTGMIQETQYF. Written as DNA, the CDR3 is TGTGCCAGCAGCTTGTCCTTCACAGGGATGATACAAGAGACCCAGTACTTC.

The V gene is TRBV28, the J gene TRBJ1-2; D not certain. Germline CDR1 reads MDHEN; CDR2 reads SYDVKM. The CDR3 consists of 14 residues. The V gene lost 1 base and the J gene lost 3 bases, with 9 bases spanning the gap. The CDR3 sequence is CASSLSGVYYGYTF. In DNA, the CDR3 is TGTGCCAGCAGTTTATCAGGAGTGTACTATGGCTACACCTTC.

This clonotype was seen repeatedly, ten times or more. The chain is built from TRBV5-6 and TRBJ2-1, with a possible D match to TRBD1 (6 bases). Germline-derived CDR1 and CDR2 are SGHDT and YYEEEE. The CDR3 is 13 amino acids. With 4 bases removed from V and 4 bases from J, the gap between germline ends came to 9 bases. The CDR3 spells CASSPDSYNEQFF. CDR3 nucleotides: TGTGCCAGCAGCCCGGACAGTTACAATGAGCAGTTCTTC.

The chain links TRBV7-2 to TRBJ2-7; TRBD1 is a possible D gene (6 bases). The germline V and J ends were trimmed by 7 bases and 2 bases, with 18 bases remaining between them. The CDR3 covers 15 residues. The V gene's germline CDR1 is SGHTA and CDR2 FQGNSA. The CDR3 bases are TGTGCCAGCATCGTGGACAGCGATCGGCCCTACGAGCAGTACTTC. Its protein product is CASIVDSDRPYEQYF.

The rearrangement joins TRBV19 to TRBJ1-4; 10 nucleotides align to TRBD1. The CDR3 has 15 residues. Germline V gives CDR1 LNHDA, CDR2 SQIVND (reference sequence). Germline trimming cut 6 bases from V and 8 bases from J; bases unmatched to any gene: 9. CDR3 DNA: TGTGCCAGTAGAAACTGGGACAGGGGTGGCGAAAAACTGTTTTTT. Protein: CASRNWDRGGEKLFF.

This chain links TRBV14 with TRBJ2-2; no definite D call. V lost 4 bases, J lost 6 bases, and 18 bases lay in between. The CDR3 runs to 16 residues. Germline CDR1 reads SGHDN; CDR2 reads FVKESK. CDR3 in DNA: TGTGCCAGCAGCCCGCTTTACAGTTCCTCCCCCGGGGAGCTGTTTTTT. This encodes CASSPLYSSSPGELFF.

This clonotype came up a few times. V usage is TRBV20-1 and J usage is TRBJ2-7; D might be TRBD1 (6 bases). Trimming left V 6 bases short and J 2 bases short, with 11 bases between. In germline, CDR1 is DFQATT, CDR2 SNEGSKA (reference sequence). This CDR3 is built from 12 residues. This CDR3 reads CSARGQTYEQYF. The CDR3 DNA reads as TGCAGTGCCCGGGGACAAACCTACGAGCAGTACTTC.

There are a few counts of this clonotype. The chain combines TRBV29-1 with TRBJ2-3; TRBD2 agrees at 14 bases. Losses at the gene ends were 6 bases for V and 4 bases for J; bases not matched to a gene: 6. This CDR3 has 15 residues. CDR1 and CDR2 (germline): SQVTM, ANQGSEA. The chain's CDR3 is CSVPGLAGDADTQYF. The CDR3 bases are TGCAGCGTCCCGGGACTAGCGGGGGATGCAGATACGCAGTATTTT.

V and J are TRBV20-1 and TRBJ2-4; TRBD1 agrees at 8 bases. The CDR3 covers 17 residues. Germline assignment: CDR1 DFQATT and CDR2 SNEGSKA (reference sequence). CDR3: CCASPGTGELAKNIQYF. The CDR3 nucleotides are TGCTGCGCTAGTCCCGGGACAGGTGAACTAGCCAAAAACATTCAGTACTTC.

V gene TRBV5-1 combines with J gene TRBJ2-1; 8 bases line up with TRBD2. CDR1 and CDR2 (germline): SGHRS, YFSETQ. The length of the CDR3 is 16 residues. After removal of 1 base from V and 3 bases from J, the junction contained 6 bases not matched to a gene. The CDR3 sequence is CASSLLSGNSYNEQFF. The CDR3 nucleotides are TGCGCCAGCAGCTTGCTTAGCGGGAACAGCTACAATGAGCAGTTCTTC.

The chain combines TRBV12-3 or TRBV12-4 with TRBJ2-5, with 12 nucleotides matching TRBD1. Trimming removed 5 bases from V and 5 bases from J; junction bases left unmatched: 9. CDR3 length: 16 residues. CDR3 sequence: CASSPGTGGFGETQYF. CDR3 sequence (DNA): TGTGCCAGCAGTCCCGGGACAGGGGGCTTCGGGGAGACCCAGTACTTC.

The V and J genes are TRBV7-9 and TRBJ1-2; D is unresolved. Germline V gene lookup returns CDR1 SEHNR and CDR2 FQNEAQ (reference sequence). CDR3 size: 13 residues. Trimming took 7 bases from V and 2 from J, leaving 11 bases between them. CDR3 DNA sequence: TGTGCCAGCACCGCGACCGAGAACTATGGCTACACCTTC. Amino acids: CASTATENYGYTF.

The genes are TRBV5-1 and TRBJ1-1, with 7 bases that match TRBD1. Germline assignment: CDR1 SGHRS and CDR2 YFSETQ. The ends lost 4 bases at V and 1 base at J; junction bases unmatched: 4. The CDR3 length is 14 residues. In DNA form, the CDR3 reads TGCGCCAGCAGCGGGTGGACAGGGAACACTGAAGCTTTCTTT. Amino acids: CASSGWTGNTEAFF.

The rearrangement links TRBV12-3 or TRBV12-4 to TRBJ2-3; the D gene could be TRBD1 or TRBD2 (5 bases each). The V end lost 4 bases, the J end lost 1 base, and 21 bases lay between the germline ends. The CDR3 has 18 amino acids. The CDR3 DNA is TGTGCCAGCAGTTCGGGACCGGTTGACTTTTTGGGCACAGATACGCAGTATTTT. Encoded protein: CASSSGPVDFLGTDTQYF.

The genes are TRBV18 and TRBJ2-2; D is undetermined. This CDR3 comprises 16 residues. The V end lost 6 bases, the J end lost 3 bases, and 17 bases lay between the germline ends. In germline, CDR1 is KGHSH, CDR2 LQKENI. The CDR3 DNA sequence: TGTGCCAGCTCGTCTACGACCCTTAGGGACACCGGGGAGCTGTTTTTT. This gives the protein CASSSTTLRDTGELFF.

The V call is TRBV6-1, the J call TRBJ2-7; D may match TRBD1 or TRBD2 (5 bases each). CDR3 length: 15 amino acids. The ends were cut back, 3 bases at V and 2 bases at J, with 14 bases in the middle. CDR1 and CDR2 from the germline V gene are MNHNS and SASEGT. The CDR3 nucleotides read TGTGCCAGCAGTGATTATTCGGGGCCAGCCTACGAGCAGTACTTC. As protein: CASSDYSGPAYEQYF.

The chain couples TRBV3-1 to TRBJ2-5; D assignment may be TRBD1 or TRBD2 (5 bases each). Trimming removed 3 bases from V and 4 bases from J, with 12 bases in between. The CDR3 contains 14 residues. From germline, CDR1 is LGHDT and CDR2 YNNKEL (reference sequence). The CDR3 DNA is TGTGCCAGCAGCCACCCCCAGGGACGAGAGACCCAGTACTTC. Its translation: CASSHPQGRETQYF.

This clonotype was observed a handful of times. The CDR3 DNA follows: TGCAGTGCGGCGGGCCACCGCACAGATACGCAGTATTTT. This encodes CSAAGHRTDTQYF. The V gene is TRBV20-1, the J gene TRBJ2-3, with TRBD2 as a possible D gene (5 bases). V lost 6 bases, J lost 1 base, and 11 bases lay in between. Germline loops: CDR1 DFQATT, CDR2 SNEGSKA (reference sequence). The CDR3 runs to 13 residues.

CDR3 sequence reads: CASSLRDRVATEAFF. The CDR3 nucleotides are TGTGCCAGCAGCCTCCGGGACAGGGTTGCAACTGAAGCTTTCTTT. The chain recombines TRBV11-2 with TRBJ1-1; 9 bases align to TRBD1. Germline V gene data show CDR1 as SGHAT and CDR2 as FQNNGV. This CDR3 has 15 residues. Trimming took 5 bases from V and 5 from J; bases not matched to a gene: 9.